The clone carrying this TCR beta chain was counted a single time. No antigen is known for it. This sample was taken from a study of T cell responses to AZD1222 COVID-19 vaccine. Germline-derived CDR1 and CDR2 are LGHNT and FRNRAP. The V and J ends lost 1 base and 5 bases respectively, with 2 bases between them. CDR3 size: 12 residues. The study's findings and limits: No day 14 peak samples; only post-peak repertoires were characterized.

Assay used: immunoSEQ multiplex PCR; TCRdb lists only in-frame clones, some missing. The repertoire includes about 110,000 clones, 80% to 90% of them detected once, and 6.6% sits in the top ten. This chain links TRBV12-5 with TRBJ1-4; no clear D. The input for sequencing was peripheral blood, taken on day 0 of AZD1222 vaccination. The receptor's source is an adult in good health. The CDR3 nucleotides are TGTGCTAGTGGTTTGGAGAATGAAAAACTGTTTTTT. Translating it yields CASGLENEKLFF.